This entry lists 22 T cell receptor beta chains sequenced from one sample in a study of shared clonotypes between healthy human individuals (dated by TCRdb to about 2020). Library creation used the immunoSEQ multiplex PCR assay. In its TCRdb copy, this immuneACCESS table keeps in-frame sequences only and misses some clones. Where compared with another copy, unresolved V genes explain less than half of these, and the others have no known cause. This sample gives about 690,000 clones in total; about 92% of them show up just once. Of the sample, about 33% is held by the ten largest clones. The specimen was memory CD8+ T cells from PBMCs. The cell subset or site label, as the study defines it: CD45RO+ cells pooled with CCR7-negative TemRA cells. All receptors derive from a man aged 18 to 30 in good health. Some clones in this sample may be carry-over from other donors' samples.

The J gene is TRBJ2-5, the V gene TRBV10-3; 13 bases line up with TRBD2. This CDR3 has 15 amino acids. Germline assignment: CDR1 ENHRY and CDR2 SYGVKD. Trimming cost V 6 bases and J 4 bases; bases outside gene matches: 5. CDR3 region: CAIRMGLAGRETQYF. In DNA form, the CDR3 reads TGTGCCATCAGGATGGGACTAGCGGGGAGAGAGACCCAGTACTTC.

V usage is TRBV28 and J usage is TRBJ1-1; D is undetermined. V lost 4 bases, J lost 2 bases, and 17 bases lay in between. CDR1 MDHEN and CDR2 SYDVKM come from the germline V gene. This CDR3 has 16 amino acids. The CDR3 coding sequence is TGTGCCAGCAGTTCCCCGATTCGGAACCCCAACACTGAAGCTTTCTTT. Translation gives CASSSPIRNPNTEAFF.

V is TRBV5-6 and J is TRBJ2-7, with TRBD2 matching 9 bases. The CDR3 has 17 residues. Per the germline V gene, CDR1 is SGHDT and CDR2 is YYEEEE. The trim removed 0 bases at V and 3 bases at J, leaving 10 bases unmatched. CDR3 protein: CASSLVRGGRAYYEQYF. DNA for the CDR3: TGTGCCAGCAGCTTGGTACGAGGCGGGAGGGCCTACTACGAGCAGTACTTC.

The chain uses TRBV6-6 and TRBJ1-1; unclear D gene. Trimming stripped 6 bases from V and 2 bases from J, with 13 bases between. The CDR3 sequence is 14 residues long. Germline CDR1 MNHNY, CDR2 SVGAGI (reference sequence). CDR3 sequence: CASSPVRVNTEAFF. The CDR3, as DNA: TGTGCCAGCAGCCCGGTTCGAGTTAACACTGAAGCTTTCTTT.

This sequence joins TRBV18 and TRBJ2-7; D tentatively reads TRBD1 or TRBD2 (5 bases each). This CDR3 is 14 amino acids long. Germline V gene sequence: CDR1 KGHSH, CDR2 LQKENI. V was shortened by 4 bases and J by 3 bases, with 13 bases between the two germline ends. DNA of the CDR3: TGTGCCAGCTCACGGCCGGGACCCAACTACGAGCAGTACTTC. As protein: CASSRPGPNYEQYF.

The chain recombines TRBV28 with TRBJ1-2; D possibly corresponds to TRBD1 (5 bases). Germline CDR1 and CDR2: MDHEN and SYDVKM. V was clipped by 2 bases and J by 2 bases, with 6 bases between them. This CDR3 region has 13 residues. CDR3 sequence (DNA): TGTGCCAGCAGTTTAGACAGAAACTATGGCTACACCTTC. Its protein is CASSLDRNYGYTF.

The V and J genes are TRBV28 and TRBJ2-7; the D gene could be TRBD1 or TRBD2 (6 bases each). The CDR3 covers 14 residues. V lost 3 bases and J 5 bases, leaving 14 bases between the germline ends. Germline V CDR1 and CDR2: MDHEN, SYDVKM. CDR3 in DNA: TGTGCCAGCAGTTTTCGGGGGCACCCCCACGAGCAGTACTTC. Translation: CASSFRGHPHEQYF.

This clone was seen only once. The chain has TRBV19 and TRBJ2-5; D not certain. Germline CDR1 is LNHDA and CDR2 is SQIVND (reference sequence). Trimming left V 5 bases short and J 1 base short, with 11 bases between. The CDR3 length is 14 residues. The CDR3 here is CASSVRHFQETQYF. For the CDR3, the DNA is TGTGCCAGTAGTGTACGACACTTCCAAGAGACCCAGTACTTC.

The chain links TRBV27 to TRBJ2-7; a weak D match, TRBD2 (6 bases). The CDR3 runs to 13 residues. V was pared by 4 bases and J by 3 bases, with 10 bases between. Germline CDR1 is MNHEY and CDR2 is SMNVEV (reference sequence). CDR3 in DNA: TGTGCCAGCAGTTGGTTTAGCGGCTACGAGCAGTACTTC. The encoded protein is CASSWFSGYEQYF.

The chain joins TRBV28 to TRBJ2-6, with TRBD2 matching over 9 bases. The CDR3 totals 16 residues. V was clipped by 10 bases and J by 0 bases; unmatched bases: 7. CDR1 is MDHEN and CDR2 is SYDVKM in the germline V gene. In nucleotides, the CDR3 is TGTGCCACCCTGACTAGCGGCAGCTCTGGGGCCAACGTCCTGACTTTC. It specifies CATLTSGSSGANVLTF.

This chain uses TRBV29-1 with TRBJ2-5, with TRBD1 matching over 7 bases. The germline CDR1 and CDR2 sequences are SQVTM and ANQGSEA. The CDR3 runs to 16 residues. V shed 1 base, J shed 2 bases, and the junction held 10 bases outside the gene matches. The CDR3 DNA is TGCAGCGTTGAAGGACAGGGACATATATTTCAAGAGACCCAGTACTTC. Amino acid sequence: CSVEGQGHIFQETQYF. The whole variable domain, remainder taken from reference TRBV29-1 and TRBJ2-5, is SAVISQKPSRDICQRGTSLTIQCQVDSQVTMMFWYRQQPGQSLTLIATANQGSEATYESGFVIDKFPISRPNLTFSTLTVSNMSPEDSSIYLCSVEGQGHIFQETQYFGPGTRLLVL.

Details on this clone: Germline and junction disagree at one end, which may indicate a read error. This rearrangement joins TRBV5-6 to TRBJ2-3; 7 nucleotides agree with TRBD1. Germline CDR1 and CDR2: SGHDT and YYEEEE. The length of the CDR3 is 16 residues. This CDR3 is CASGLQGNGVTDTQYF. CDR3 nucleotide sequence: TGTGCCAGCGGCTTACAGGGGAATGGTGTCACAGATACGCAGTATTTT.

The CDR3, as DNA: TGTGCCAGCAGTGGTCCCCAGGGGGAGTTGTTCGGTTTGGAGACCCAGTACTTC. Translation gives CASSGPQGELFGLETQYF. The V call is TRBV2, the J call TRBJ2-5; 7 bases line up with TRBD1. Germline assignment: CDR1 SNHLY and CDR2 FYNNEI. J was trimmed by 5 bases and V by 4 bases; bases with no gene match: 19. The CDR3 has 18 residues.

This chain joins TRBV27 and TRBJ2-7; D might be TRBD1 (6 bases). The germline CDR1 and CDR2 sequences are MNHEY and SMNVEV (reference sequence). The CDR3 runs to 14 residues. Trimming left V 2 bases short and J 5 bases short, with 13 bases between. CDR3 loop: CASSLGGGGHEQYF. The CDR3 DNA sequence: TGTGCCAGCAGTTTAGGGGGCGGCGGGCACGAGCAGTACTTC.

The rearrangement links TRBV19 to TRBJ2-5, with D possibly being TRBD1 or TRBD2 (7 bases each). This CDR3 has 14 residues. V gave up 3 bases and J gave up 4 bases, with 12 bases separating them. Germline V lookup: CDR1 LNHDA, CDR2 SQIVND (reference sequence). This CDR3 reads CASSISGGGETQYF. As DNA, the CDR3 is TGTGCCAGTAGTATTTCAGGGGGGGGAGAGACCCAGTACTTC.

This clone was observed a single time. V and J are TRBV7-3 and TRBJ2-1, with TRBD1 as a possible D gene (5 bases). CDR1 is SGHTA, CDR2 FQGTGA, per germline. The CDR3 has 16 amino acids. V was shortened by 2 bases and J by 4 bases, with 15 bases between the two germline ends. CDR3: CASSLGPRDRYNEQFF. CDR3 nucleotides: TGTGCCAGCAGCTTAGGCCCCAGGGATCGGTACAATGAGCAGTTCTTC.

The chain is built from TRBV7-8 and TRBJ2-1; tentative D call: TRBD1 (6 bases). Germline lookup yields CDR1 SGHVS and CDR2 FQNEAQ. The CDR3 sequence is 19 residues long. Trimming pared 3 bases from V and 4 bases from J, leaving 25 bases between. CDR3 protein: CASSFRKSEDRRNYNEQFF. In DNA, the CDR3 is TGTGCCAGCAGCTTCCGAAAATCGGAAGACAGGAGGAATTACAATGAGCAGTTCTTC.

About this clone itself: At the DNA level, this CDR3 is encoded by other sequences in the same sample as well. The V and J genes are TRBV27 and TRBJ1-1; D is undetermined. CDR1 and CDR2 (germline): MNHEY, SMNVEV (reference sequence). The CDR3 covers 13 residues. Trimming stripped 0 bases from V and 4 bases from J, with 6 bases between. CDR3 sequence (DNA): TGTGCCAGCAGTTTATCAGTAATCACTGAAGCTTTCTTT. Protein sequence: CASSLSVITEAFF.

V and J are TRBV19 and TRBJ1-4; D may be TRBD1 (6 bases). The CDR3 runs 15 residues. Trimming took 2 bases from V and 8 from J, leaving 15 bases between them. Per germline, CDR1 LNHDA and CDR2 SQIVND (reference sequence). The DNA of the CDR3 is TGTGCCAGTAGTATATTTCGGACAGTCGGAGAAAAACTGTTTTTT. It is translated as CASSIFRTVGEKLFF. The full variable domain, rest sourced from reference TRBV19 and TRBJ1-4, is DGGITQSPKYLFRKEGQNVTLSCEQNLNHDAMYWYRQDPGQGLRLIYYSQIVNDFQKGDIAEGYSVSREKKESFPLTVTSAQKNPTAFYLCASSIFRTVGEKLFFGSGTQLSVL.

V gene TRBV28 combines with J gene TRBJ2-3, with 9 nucleotides matching TRBD1. CDR1 is MDHEN and CDR2 is SYDVKM in the germline V gene. Trimming cost V 10 bases and J 2 bases; bases outside gene matches: 10. The CDR3 runs 15 residues. The CDR3 region has the DNA TGTGCCACCCGGGACAGGGAACACCACACAGATACGCAGTATTTT. Residues: CATRDREHHTDTQYF.

The chain joins TRBV19 to TRBJ2-5; 7 nucleotides match TRBD1. This CDR3 contains 12 residues. The junction had 5 bases not matched to a gene; V was cut back by 4 bases and J by 9 bases. Per germline, CDR1 LNHDA and CDR2 SQIVND (reference sequence). The CDR3, as DNA: TGTGCCAGTAGTACCGGGACAGCCCCCCAGTACTTC. Translation: CASSTGTAPQYF.

V gene TRBV27 combines with J gene TRBJ2-1, with D tentatively TRBD2 (6 bases). Germline-derived CDR1 and CDR2 are MNHEY and SMNVEV (reference sequence). Trimming shortened V by 5 bases and J by 4 bases, and 18 bases separated the two germline ends. CDR3 length equals 16 residues. The CDR3 DNA reads as TGTGCCAGCAGTAAGACCGGGACTCCTCCATACAATGAGCAGTTCTTC. As protein: CASSKTGTPPYNEQFF.